One T cell receptor beta chain is described in this entry. Between the trimmed V and J ends, which lost 0 bases and 5 bases, there was a span of 5 bases. CDR3 size: 12 residues. Germline CDR1 and CDR2: GTSNPN and SVGIG (reference sequence). The PCR contained 60 Vbeta and 13 Jbeta primers. Sequencing was performed with immunoSEQ multiplex PCR; in TCRdb, only in-frame clones are kept and a portion is missing. This table holds under 200,000 clones, more than 80% found once. Donors showed nominal health when sampled, although they likely had unrecorded immune exposures. This sample was taken from a study of cytomegalovirus exposure and HLA in healthy donors.

The TCR was taken from a woman aged 18-30 years in good health and CMV-seronegative. The sequenced sample was PBMCs. The rearrangement joins TRBV30 to TRBJ2-4; tentative D call: TRBD2 (5 bases). CDR3 in DNA: TGTGCCTGGAGTGTGAGGGAAAACATTCAGTACTTC. The encoded protein is CAWSVRENIQYF.